What follows is one T cell receptor beta chain and its context. Its antigen is currently unknown. A read error may be the cause here, since a much bigger clone is one base away. The sample comes from a study of CD8+CD57+ T cells in acquired aplastic anemia. Study information: Researchers reported that healthy donors averaged about 11 million reads for CD4+ cells. Study-level points and caveats: Common to patients and controls were twenty-nine CD8+ CDR3 sequences.

It was genomic DNA that served as the template for profiling TCR beta VDJ and CDR3. TCRdb independently ran MiXCR on the reads; one entry per CDR3 protein. The sample records about 180,000 distinct CDR3 sequences, 46% being singletons. The source is a human donor in good health. The sequencing input was sorted CD4+, CD8+, or CD8+CD57+ T cells (not recorded which) from PBMCs.

The CDR3, as DNA: TGTGCCAGCAGTTTGGGACAGAGATCAGTCTCCTACGAGCAGTACTTC. Residues: CASSLGQRSVSYEQYF. The V and J genes are TRBV12-3 or TRBV12-4 and TRBJ2-7, with TRBD1 matching 7 bases. The CDR3 spans 16 residues. V shed 3 bases and J 0 bases; nucleotides not matched to a gene: 8.